The next 13 T cell receptor beta chains were all read from a single sample in a study of blood T cells in healthy people across ages. A second PCR of roughly 7 to 11 cycles used a sample-barcoded 5' primer and a J-beta primer mix. TCRdb fed the 5' RACE reads into MiXCR, producing one record per CDR3 protein. Of 870,000 or so distinct CDR3 sequences listed, about 30% were seen once; the top ten hold about 18%. Sequences were obtained from blood. The receptors derive from an elderly woman in good health.

This clonotype was picked up a small number of times. The chain has TRBV2 and TRBJ2-3; maybe TRBD1 (6 bases). The CDR3 extends over 17 amino acids. Trimming pared 1 base from V and 1 base from J, leaving 15 bases between. Per the germline V gene, CDR1 is SNHLY and CDR2 is FYNNEI. The CDR3 nucleotides are TGTGCCAGCAGTGAAGAACAGCAGGGGTACCGCACAGATACGCAGTATTTT. The encoded protein is CASSEEQQGYRTDTQYF.

Worth noting for this clonotype: A much larger clone differs by one base, so this may be a read error. The CDR3 region is CASSLNADAQYF. The CDR3 region has the DNA TGTGCCAGCAGCTTGAACGCAGATGCGCAGTATTTT. The rearrangement links TRBV6-2 or TRBV6-3 to TRBJ2-3; D unclear. This CDR3 region has 12 residues. The germline CDR1 and CDR2 sequences are MNHEY and SVGEGT.

The chain joins TRBV10-3 to TRBJ2-1, with 16 bases aligning to TRBD2. This CDR3 is built from 17 residues. CDR1 and CDR2 from the germline V gene are ENHRY and SYGVKD. Trimming took 6 bases from V and 4 from J; bases not matched to a gene: 6. The CDR3 region is CAIRGTSGGARYNEQFF. CDR3 DNA sequence: TGTGCCATCAGAGGGACTAGCGGGGGGGCGCGATACAATGAGCAGTTCTTC.

This clonotype was recorded many times. The chain carries TRBV20-1 and TRBJ1-6, with a weak D call TRBD1 (5 bases). V shed 4 bases and J shed 7 bases, with 14 bases lying between them. The CDR3 runs to 14 residues. Germline CDR1 reads DFQATT; CDR2 reads SNEGSKA (reference sequence). CDR3 nucleotides: TGCAGTGCTACTAGTTTCGGGGCCAATTCACCCCTCCACTTT. Translating it yields CSATSFGANSPLHF.

In its sample, this clonotype was seen many times. The chain joins TRBV7-6 to TRBJ2-3; TRBD1 agrees at 7 bases. J gave up 0 bases and V 8 bases, and 5 bases lay outside the gene matches. Germline assignment: CDR1 SGHVS and CDR2 FNYEAQ. CDR3 length: 14 amino acids. The CDR3 loop is CASSTGESTDTQYF. The CDR3 DNA follows: TGTGCCAGCTCAACAGGGGAAAGCACAGATACGCAGTATTTT.

Concerning this clonotype itself: A single base separates this from a much larger clone, so it may be a read error. The V and J genes are TRBV9 and TRBJ2-1; D gene unclear. Judging by the DNA end, TRBJ2-7 fits better; the J call may be wrong. This CDR3 has 15 amino acids. Germline V gives CDR1 SGDLS, CDR2 YYNGEE. CDR3 coding DNA: TGTGCCAGCAGCCCCCATCTTGGCTCCTACAATGAGCAGTACTTC. The encoded protein is CASSPHLGSYNEQYF.

This clonotype has only a few counts. The chain joins TRBV6-2 or TRBV6-3 to TRBJ2-1; D is ambiguous. CDR1 is MNHEY, CDR2 SVGEGT, per germline. V was trimmed by 5 bases and J by 10 bases, leaving 21 bases between them. The length of the CDR3 is 15 residues. The DNA for the CDR3 is TGTGCCAGCAGTGCCATTGACGGAAGACACTACGAGCAGTTCTTC. As protein: CASSAIDGRHYEQFF.

V gene TRBV15 combines with J gene TRBJ2-1; D not certain. This CDR3 region has 18 residues. Germline V gene data show CDR1 as LNHNV and CDR2 as YYDKDF (reference sequence). Trimming removed 0 bases at V and 4 bases at J, with 19 bases between. The CDR3 coding sequence is TGTGCCACCAGCAGAGATCTATCGTCGCCTGGACCGTACAATGAGCAGTTCTTC. Translated: CATSRDLSSPGPYNEQFF. The variable domain in full, with the rest retrieved from reference TRBV15 and TRBJ2-1, is DAMVIQNPRYQVTQFGKPVTLSCSQTLNHNVMYWYQQKSSQAPKLLFHYYDKDFNNEADTPDNFQSRRPNTSFCFLDIRSPGLGDTAMYLCATSRDLSSPGPYNEQFFGPGTRLTVL.

The chain employs TRBV19 and TRBJ2-3; D remains ambiguous. Germline V CDR1 and CDR2: LNHDA, SQIVND (reference sequence). The length of the CDR3 is 15 residues. Trimming removed 1 base at V and 0 bases at J, with 8 bases between. CDR3 sequence (DNA): TGTGCCAGTAGTATAGTACAAGGGAGCACAGATACGCAGTATTTT. This sequence encodes CASSIVQGSTDTQYF.

This clonotype was seen a few times. One base away lies a much larger clone, so this may be a sequencing read error. The chain is built from TRBV7-2 and TRBJ2-5; 11 bases are shared with TRBD1. Germline CDR1 and CDR2: SGHTA and FQGNSA. The CDR3 is 15 amino acids. The V and J ends lost 5 bases and 11 bases, in that order; junction bases with no gene match: 13. CDR3 nucleotides: TGTGCCAGCAGCCAAGGGACAGGGGGACGGGATGAGCAGTACTTC. Translation: CASSQGTGGRDEQYF.

This clonotype was picked up many times. V usage is TRBV5-1 and J usage is TRBJ2-1; the D gene is possibly TRBD2 (5 bases). CDR1 and CDR2 (germline): SGHRS, YFSETQ. Trimming shortened V by 0 bases and J by 4 bases, and 14 bases separated the two germline ends. The CDR3 covers 16 residues. In nucleotides, the CDR3 is TGCGCCAGCAGCTTGGCCGGGGAGTGGGGTTACAATGAGCAGTTCTTC. This codes for CASSLAGEWGYNEQFF.

Only a few counts were recorded for this clonotype. This CDR3 reads CASSYGGSAWASTDTQYF. The CDR3 bases are TGTGCCAGCAGTTACGGTGGCAGTGCTTGGGCTAGCACAGATACGCAGTATTTT. V is TRBV6-2 or TRBV6-3 and J is TRBJ2-3; no clear D gene. Germline loops: CDR1 MNHEY, CDR2 SVGEGT. This CDR3 is 18 amino acids long. V gave up 2 bases and J gave up 0 bases, with 18 bases separating them.

This clonotype occurred many times. The rearrangement links TRBV4-3 to TRBJ2-1; TRBD2 matches 7 bases. With 0 bases clipped from V and 5 bases from J, the junction kept 13 bases outside the gene matches. The CDR3 covers 18 residues. The germline CDR1 and CDR2 sequences are LGHNA and YSLEER. CDR3 sequence: CASSQDPGGGLLNNEQFF. CDR3 coding DNA: TGCGCCAGCAGCCAAGACCCGGGGGGTGGCCTTTTAAACAATGAGCAGTTCTTC.